These 15 T cell receptor beta chains originate from one sample sequenced in a study of T cells in pancreatic ductal adenocarcinoma. The repertoire was sequenced with immunoSEQ multiplex PCR; TCRdb's copy has only in-frame clones and lacks some. The table lists about 29,000 clones, 90% to 95% of them singletons. Surgery without prior neoadjuvant therapy was the treatment of the selected pancreatic ductal adenocarcinoma patients. Sequenced: PBMCs. All receptors come from a human donor with pancreatic ductal adenocarcinoma.

The chain uses TRBV4-1 and TRBJ2-2; D gene unclear. The V gene's germline CDR1 is MGHRA and CDR2 YSYEKL. V lost 4 bases and J lost 2, with 5 bases in between. The CDR3 length is 13 residues. The CDR3 nucleotides are TGCGCCAGCAGCCCTCTAAACACCGGGGAGCTGTTTTTT. Its translation is CASSPLNTGELFF.

The CDR3 loop reads CASSLLAEGSYEQYF. CDR3 DNA sequence: TGTGCCAGCAGTTTATTAGCGGAGGGCTCCTACGAGCAGTACTTC. This chain joins TRBV28 and TRBJ2-7; tentative D call: TRBD2 (6 bases). The V gene's germline CDR1 is MDHEN and CDR2 SYDVKM. The V gene lost 1 base and the J gene lost 0 bases, with 10 bases spanning the gap. This CDR3 contains 15 residues. The variable domain in full, with the rest retrieved from reference TRBV28 and TRBJ2-7, is DVKVTQSSRYLVKRTGEKVFLECVQDMDHENMFWYRQDPGLGLRLIYFSYDVKMKEKGDIPEGYSVSREKKERFSLILESASTNQTSMYLCASSLLAEGSYEQYFGPGTRLTVT.

The CDR3 nucleotides are TGTGCCTGGAACCGCCGAGCCGGAATGAGGGGCTACACCTTC. Translated, it gives CAWNRRAGMRGYTF. The rearrangement joins TRBV30 to TRBJ1-2, with unresolved D. The CDR3 has 14 residues. Germline-derived CDR1 and CDR2 are GTSNPN and SVGIG (reference sequence). The V and J ends lost 4 bases and 8 bases respectively, with 20 bases between them.

The chain is built from TRBV18 and TRBJ1-3; a weak D match, TRBD1 (5 bases). From germline, CDR1 is KGHSH and CDR2 LQKENI. V lost 2 bases and J 0 bases, leaving 8 bases between the germline ends. The CDR3 sequence is 15 residues long. The CDR3 is CASSPGAVSGNTIYF. CDR3 sequence (DNA): TGTGCCAGCTCACCAGGGGCGGTCTCTGGAAACACCATATATTTT.

The V call is TRBV7-2, the J call TRBJ1-2; 7 bases are shared with TRBD1. The CDR3 covers 17 residues. V shed 5 bases, J shed 2 bases, and the junction held 14 bases outside the gene matches. The germline CDR1 and CDR2 sequences are SGHTA and FQGNSA. CDR3 loop: CASSRGTAAGLNYGYTF. The CDR3 DNA reads as TGTGCCAGCAGCCGAGGGACAGCCGCAGGATTGAACTATGGCTACACCTTC. Drawing the rest from reference TRBV7-2 and TRBJ1-2, the complete variable domain is GAGVSQSPSNKVTEKGKDVELRCDPISGHTALYWYRQSLGQGLEFLIYFQGNSAPDKSGLPSDRFSAERTGGSVSTLTIQRTQQEDSAVYLCASSRGTAAGLNYGYTFGSGTRLTVV.

DNA for the CDR3: TGTGCCAGCAGCTTCCCCATAGTAACCGGGCAGCAGAACACTGAAGCTTTCTTT. The encoded protein is CASSFPIVTGQQNTEAFF. This chain links TRBV5-8 with TRBJ1-1, with D uncertain. Looked up from germline, CDR1 is SGHTS and CDR2 is YDEGEE. The V end lost 2 bases, the J end lost 1 base, and 21 bases lay between the germline ends. The CDR3 runs to 18 residues. Looking up the rest from reference TRBV5-8 and TRBJ1-1 gives the full variable domain: EAGVTQSPTHLIKTRGQQATLRCSPISGHTSVYWYQQALGLGLQFLLWYDEGEERNRGNFPPRFSGRQFPNYSSELNVNALELEDSALYLCASSFPIVTGQQNTEAFFGQGTRLTVV.

This chain links TRBV11-2 with TRBJ2-7, with TRBD2 matching over 7 bases. The ends lost 5 bases at V and 3 bases at J; junction bases unmatched: 7. Germline V CDR1 and CDR2: SGHAT, FQNNGV. The CDR3 consists of 14 residues. CDR3 residues: CASSPGGGSYEQYF. In nucleotides, the CDR3 is TGTGCCAGCAGCCCTGGGGGGGGTAGCTACGAGCAGTACTTC.

This clone showed up just once. The chain links TRBV19 to TRBJ1-1; D not certain. CDR1 is LNHDA, CDR2 SQIVND, per germline (reference sequence). With 3 bases removed from V and 3 bases from J, the gap between germline ends came to 8 bases. This CDR3 spans 13 amino acids. CDR3 DNA: TGTGCCAGTAGTATGACCTGGGACACTGAAGCTTTCTTT. Residues: CASSMTWDTEAFF.

The CDR3 loop reads CASSLVRGAQHF. The DNA for the CDR3 is TGTGCCAGCAGCTTAGTACGAGGGGCCCAGCATTTT. The chain has TRBV7-2 and TRBJ1-5; a possible D gene is TRBD1 (5 bases). With 1 base removed from V and 11 bases from J, the gap between germline ends came to 9 bases. CDR1 SGHTA and CDR2 FQGNSA come from the germline V gene. The CDR3 has 12 amino acids.

As DNA, the CDR3 is TGCGCCAGCAGCTTGGGGGGGGGAAATAGCGGGACTGCCAAAAACATTCAGTACTTC. Amino acid sequence: CASSLGGGNSGTAKNIQYF. V and J are TRBV5-1 and TRBJ2-4; 8 bases line up with TRBD2. Germline V gene data show CDR1 as SGHRS and CDR2 as YFSETQ. Germline trimming cut 0 bases from V and 1 base from J; bases unmatched to any gene: 12. CDR3 length equals 19 residues.

The chain couples TRBV7-3 to TRBJ2-1, with D unclear. V was clipped by 5 bases and J by 3 bases, with 8 bases between them. The CDR3 length is 13 residues. Germline assignment: CDR1 SGHTA and CDR2 FQGTGA. CDR3 in amino acids: CASSPPNYNEQFF. DNA of the CDR3: TGTGCCAGCAGCCCACCTAACTACAATGAGCAGTTCTTC.

The CDR3 sequence is CAWSDGRGHEKLFF. CDR3 DNA: TGTGCCTGGAGTGACGGCAGGGGGCATGAAAAACTGTTTTTT. The rearrangement joins TRBV30 to TRBJ1-4, with 8 bases lining up with TRBD1. The CDR3 length is 14 residues. The V gene end was trimmed by 1 base and the J gene end by 6 bases; junction bases not matched to a gene: 4. Germline lookup yields CDR1 GTSNPN and CDR2 SVGIG (reference sequence).

The chain combines TRBV4-1 with TRBJ2-1; D is unresolved. The CDR3 consists of 15 residues. Per the germline V gene, CDR1 is MGHRA and CDR2 is YSYEKL. V was clipped by 4 bases and J by 5 bases, with 15 bases between them. CDR3 region: CASSRSALLNNEQFF. CDR3 coding DNA: TGCGCCAGCAGCCGAAGTGCACTATTGAACAATGAGCAGTTCTTC.

The V and J genes are TRBV6-1 and TRBJ2-7, with D unclear. Between the trimmed V and J ends, which lost 4 bases and 0 bases, there was a span of 13 bases. The CDR3 runs to 15 residues. The germline V gene encodes CDR1 MNHNS and CDR2 SASEGT. The CDR3 nucleotides are TGTGCCAGCAGTGGAGACAACCGGCCCTCCTACGAGCAGTACTTC. This sequence encodes CASSGDNRPSYEQYF.

This chain links TRBV9 with TRBJ2-1, with D unresolved. Trimming took 0 bases from V and 4 from J, leaving 5 bases between them. Germline assignment: CDR1 SGDLS and CDR2 YYNGEE. The length of the CDR3 is 13 residues. CDR3 coding DNA: TGTGCCAGCAGCGTAGAGGATTACAATGAGCAGTTCTTC. Translating it yields CASSVEDYNEQFF.